This TCR beta chain appears in the sequencing data of a study of T cells in Graves' hyperthyroidism and ophthalmopathy. Study results and caveats: Ophthalmopathy prediction by the model preceded onset by a median about 6.8 months. Most clonotypes expanded in thyroid above 0.001 were likewise present in blood.

The TCR beta CDR3 regions underwent amplification using RNA transcripts as the source. First-round RT-PCR targeting the TCR CDR3 was performed with the HTBI primer set. TCRdb called the multiplex PCR reads again in MiXCR, with one record for every CDR3 protein. The sample gives about 500,000 distinct CDR3 sequences, 46% of which show up once; around 44% is in the top ten. It was uncontrolled infection, other autoimmune disease, pregnancy or lactation that excluded patients. Each diagnosis drew on symptoms, thyroxine, TRAb, thyroid ultrasound and orbital computed tomography findings. Comment on this clonotype: The antigen remains undetermined.

The ends were cut back, 1 base at V and 0 bases at J, with 7 bases in the middle. The CDR3 runs to 13 residues. CDR1 SQVTM and CDR2 ANQGSEA come from the germline V gene. This TCR was recovered from an adult woman with Graves' disease, either hyperthyroidism or ophthalmopathy (not recorded which). Sample: peripheral blood or thyroid tissue (not recorded which). This chain connects TRBV29-1 to TRBJ2-7, with D perhaps TRBD2 (5 bases). The CDR3 DNA is TGCAGCGTTGAAGCGGGAATCTCCTACGAGCAGTACTTC. This encodes CSVEAGISYEQYF.